Below, 12 T cell receptor beta chains from the same sample are listed, as sequenced in a study of blood T cell repertoires in COVID-19. Sequenced by immunoSEQ multiplex PCR; TCRdb stores in-frame clones only, minus some. This table holds approximately 28,000 clones, approximately 86% found once. Sequencing used peripheral blood. These receptors were collected from a man aged 60 to 69 with active COVID-19.

V usage is TRBV6-5 and J usage is TRBJ2-1, with 9 bases matching TRBD1. J gave up 6 bases and V 6 bases, and 9 bases lay outside the gene matches. The CDR3 totals 15 residues. The germline CDR1 and CDR2 sequences are MNHEY and SVGAGI. The CDR3 DNA sequence: TGTGCCAGCAGGAATACAGGGGGCGGCCGCAATGAGCAGTTCTTC. It encodes CASRNTGGGRNEQFF.

This clone was seen only a few times. Other DNA sequences within the sample encode an identical CDR3. The chain carries TRBV6-5 and TRBJ2-7, with 9 bases matching TRBD1. The CDR3 has 15 residues. CDR1 and CDR2 (germline): MNHEY, SVGAGI. With V trimmed by 2 bases and J by 4 bases, 6 bases remained unmatched. Written as DNA, the CDR3 is TGTGCCAGCAGTTACGCGGGACAGGGTGTATACGAGCAGTACTTC. Its protein product is CASSYAGQGVYEQYF.

A single count supports this clone. The V call is TRBV24-1, the J call TRBJ2-7; D is possibly TRBD1 (6 bases). Per the germline V gene, CDR1 is KGHDR and CDR2 is SFDVKD. Trimming took 6 bases from V and 4 from J, leaving 12 bases between them. CDR3 length: 13 residues. In DNA form, the CDR3 reads TGTGCCACCAGTTCCAGGACAGCATACGAGCAGTACTTC. It translates to CATSSRTAYEQYF.

The CDR3 DNA reads TGTGCCAGCACGGGGGGGGGTGCAACTAATGAAAAACTGTTTTTT. Protein: CASTGGGATNEKLFF. This chain joins TRBV28 and TRBJ1-4, with a weak D call TRBD1 (5 bases). The ends were cut back, 7 bases at V and 0 bases at J, with 12 bases in the middle. This CDR3 region has 15 residues. Germline V gives CDR1 MDHEN, CDR2 SYDVKM.

The chain couples TRBV13 to TRBJ1-6, with 8 bases fitting TRBD1. The V and J ends lost 2 bases and 6 bases, in that order; junction bases with no gene match: 6. Germline V gives CDR1 PRHDT, CDR2 FYEKMQ (reference sequence). The CDR3 totals 16 residues. CDR3 residues: CASSLRTGRGNSPLHF. In DNA, the CDR3 is TGTGCCAGCAGCTTACGGACAGGGCGCGGTAATTCACCCCTCCACTTT.

The J gene is TRBJ1-2, the V gene TRBV25-1, with D unresolved. V was cut by 5 bases and J by 8 bases, with 12 bases left in between. Germline assignment: CDR1 MGHDK and CDR2 SYGVNS. This CDR3 region has 12 residues. CDR3 coding DNA: TGTGCCAGCAGTTCTATGACGGGGGGCTACACCTTC. Translating it yields CASSSMTGGYTF.

This clone was counted between two and nine times. V usage is TRBV3-1 (or the pseudogene TRBV3-2) and J usage is TRBJ2-3; 8 bases fit TRBD2. V shed 4 bases, J shed 2 bases, and the junction held 8 bases outside the gene matches. The CDR3 is 16 residues long. The germline V gene encodes CDR1 LGHDT and CDR2 YNNKEL (reference sequence). The CDR3 loop reads CASSPLAGGYTDTQYF. Written as DNA, the CDR3 is TGTGCCAGCAGCCCTCTGGCGGGGGGTTACACAGATACGCAGTATTTT.

The rearrangement uses TRBV6-5 and TRBJ1-3, with D hard to call. V was shortened by 4 bases and J by 0 bases, with 7 bases between the two germline ends. The germline V gene has CDR1 MNHEY and CDR2 SVGAGI. The CDR3 is 14 residues long. The CDR3 sequence: CASSFRHSGNTIYF. The DNA of the CDR3 is TGTGCCAGCAGTTTCAGACACTCTGGAAACACCATATATTTT.

This sequence joins TRBV3-1 (or the pseudogene TRBV3-2) and TRBJ2-7; 7 bases are shared with TRBD2. J gave up 7 bases and V 5 bases, and 2 bases lay outside the gene matches. Germline V gene lookup returns CDR1 LGHDT and CDR2 YNNKEL (reference sequence). CDR3 length equals 11 residues. The CDR3: CASSDGGEQYF. For the CDR3, the DNA is TGTGCCAGCAGCGACGGGGGGGAGCAGTACTTC.

CDR3 nucleotide sequence: TGTGCCAGCATCTACAGGGGCTACGAGCAGTACTTC. Protein product: CASIYRGYEQYF. The rearrangement joins TRBV7-3 to TRBJ2-7, with 7 bases fitting TRBD1. The germline CDR1 and CDR2 sequences are SGHTA and FQGTGA. This CDR3 is 12 amino acids long. Unmatched junction bases numbered 3, after V lost 7 bases and J lost 3 bases.

V and J are TRBV7-2 and TRBJ2-7, with D perhaps TRBD2 (5 bases). The CDR3 length is 16 residues. Trimming stripped 0 bases from V and 6 bases from J, with 18 bases between. Germline V gene sequence: CDR1 SGHTA, CDR2 FQGNSA. CDR3 residues: CASSLARVSVLGEQYF. DNA for the CDR3: TGTGCCAGCAGCTTAGCGAGGGTTAGCGTACTGGGCGAGCAGTACTTC.

The chain couples TRBV11-2 to TRBJ2-5, with 11 bases aligning to TRBD2. J was trimmed by 2 bases and V by 4 bases; bases with no gene match: 3. Per the germline V gene, CDR1 is SGHAT and CDR2 is FQNNGV. The CDR3 consists of 15 residues. In nucleotides, the CDR3 is TGTGCCAGCAGCTCCCTAGCGGGGGGTCAAGAGACCCAGTACTTC. As protein: CASSSLAGGQETQYF.